These 9 T cell receptor beta chains were sequenced from one sample in a study of blood T cell repertoires in COVID-19. Profiled with immunoSEQ multiplex PCR; TCRdb holds only in-frame clones, not every one. Here the sample spans 130,000 to 150,000 clones, roughly 81% being singletons. The sample comprised peripheral blood. All receptors come from a human donor with acute or convalescent COVID-19. The donor label of this sample is uncertain.

The chain links TRBV5-1 to TRBJ2-5; D might be TRBD2 (5 bases). The CDR3 consists of 14 residues. V lost 0 bases, J lost 5 bases, and 11 bases lay in between. From germline, CDR1 is SGHRS and CDR2 YFSETQ. The CDR3 sequence: CASSLEVQRETQYF. CDR3 in DNA: TGCGCCAGCAGCTTGGAAGTTCAGCGGGAGACCCAGTACTTC.

This clone was recorded once. The rearrangement links TRBV4-1 to TRBJ2-1; 10 nucleotides align to TRBD2. V trimming: 0 bases; J trimming: 5 bases; junction bases outside the gene matches: 16. The CDR3 extends over 20 amino acids. Germline V gives CDR1 MGHRA, CDR2 YSYEKL. The CDR3 region is CASSQDSLAGVLGSDNEQFF. As DNA, the CDR3 is TGCGCCAGCAGCCAAGATAGCCTAGCGGGGGTCTTAGGATCTGACAATGAGCAGTTCTTC.

This chain joins TRBV11-2 and TRBJ1-1; possibly TRBD1 for D (5 bases). This CDR3 has 13 residues. Germline CDR1 reads SGHAT; CDR2 reads FQNNGV. V was pared by 5 bases and J by 6 bases, with 13 bases between. CDR3 bases: TGTGCCAGCAGCGTATCAGGGTCGGCTGAAGCTTTCTTT. It specifies CASSVSGSAEAFF.

The rearrangement links TRBV27 to TRBJ1-1, with unresolved D. This CDR3 region has 11 residues. Germline assignment: CDR1 MNHEY and CDR2 SMNVEV (reference sequence). V lost 6 bases, J lost 7 bases, and 9 bases lay in between. CDR3 loop: CASRLRGEAFF. As DNA, the CDR3 is TGTGCCAGCAGGCTCCGGGGTGAAGCTTTCTTT.

The sample holds one count of this clone. The rearrangement joins TRBV30 to TRBJ1-1; maybe TRBD1 (6 bases). V was clipped by 2 bases and J by 2 bases, with 9 bases between them. This CDR3 comprises 13 residues. Germline V CDR1 and CDR2: GTSNPN, SVGIG (reference sequence). This CDR3 reads CAWSPDRNTEAFF. The CDR3 DNA is TGTGCCTGGAGTCCGGACAGAAACACTGAAGCTTTCTTT. Full variable domain (missing parts from reference TRBV30 and TRBJ1-1): SQTIHQWPATLVQPVGSPLSLECTVEGTSNPNLYWYRQAAGRGLQLLFYSVGIGQISSEVPQNLSASRPQDRQFILSSKKLLLSDSGFYLCAWSPDRNTEAFFGQGTRLTVV.

The chain is built from TRBV29-1 and TRBJ1-4; 9 bases agree with TRBD1. This CDR3 contains 14 residues. Germline V lookup: CDR1 SQVTM, CDR2 ANQGSEA. V was clipped by 7 bases and J by 5 bases; unmatched bases: 8. The CDR3 reads CSAKRGTGNEKLFF. The CDR3 region has the DNA TGCAGCGCCAAAAGGGGGACAGGGAATGAAAAACTGTTTTTT.

The J gene is TRBJ2-3, the V gene TRBV14, with 8 bases identical to TRBD2. V lost 1 base and J lost 5; bases outside the gene matches: 2. The CDR3 sequence is 14 residues long. Per germline, CDR1 SGHDN and CDR2 FVKESK. The CDR3 reads CASSQVGGGDTQYF. In DNA form, the CDR3 reads TGTGCCAGCAGCCAAGTCGGGGGGGGAGATACGCAGTATTTT.

The chain couples TRBV24-1 to TRBJ2-2, with 11 bases that match TRBD1. The CDR3 has 15 amino acids. In germline, CDR1 is KGHDR, CDR2 SFDVKD. J gave up 6 bases and V 3 bases, and 2 bases lay outside the gene matches. In DNA, the CDR3 is TGTGCCACCAGTGATAGGACAGGGGGCGCCGGGGAGCTGTTTTTT. Translation: CATSDRTGGAGELFF.

The J gene is TRBJ1-2, the V gene TRBV6-6; 8 bases agree with TRBD1. CDR3 length: 15 amino acids. V gave up 4 bases and J gave up 4 bases; unmatched junction bases: 8. The germline CDR1 and CDR2 sequences are MNHNY and SVGAGI (reference sequence). Here the CDR3 reads CASSFDRGKGYGYTF. As DNA, the CDR3 is TGTGCCAGCAGTTTCGACAGGGGTAAGGGCTATGGCTACACCTTC.